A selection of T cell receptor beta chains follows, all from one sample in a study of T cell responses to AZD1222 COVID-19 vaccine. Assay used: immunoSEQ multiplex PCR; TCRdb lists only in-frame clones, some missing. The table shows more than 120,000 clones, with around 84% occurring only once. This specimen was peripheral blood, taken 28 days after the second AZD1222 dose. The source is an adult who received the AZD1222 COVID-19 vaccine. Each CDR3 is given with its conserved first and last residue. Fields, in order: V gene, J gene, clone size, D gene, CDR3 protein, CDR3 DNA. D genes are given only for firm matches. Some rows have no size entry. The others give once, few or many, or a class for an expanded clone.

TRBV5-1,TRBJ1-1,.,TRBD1,CASSLERQGVGTEAFF,TGCGCCAGCAGCTTGGAACGTCAGGGGGTGGGCACTGAAGCTTTCTTT
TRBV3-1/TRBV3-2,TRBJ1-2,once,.,CASSRSRGMTYGYTF,TGTGCCAGCAGCCGGAGTCGGGGAATGACCTATGGCTACACCTTC
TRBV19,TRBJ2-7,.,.,CASSISRTASYEQYF,TGTGCCAGTAGTATTTCCCGGACCGCGTCCTACGAGCAGTACTTC
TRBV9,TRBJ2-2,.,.,CASSVGLGGSDTGELFF,TGTGCCAGCAGCGTAGGGTTAGGAGGGTCGGACACCGGGGAGCTGTTTTTT
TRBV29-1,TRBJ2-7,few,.,CSVGPGDYEQYF,TGCAGCGTCGGACCGGGGGATTACGAGCAGTACTTC
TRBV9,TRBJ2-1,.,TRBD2,CASSVTSGNNEQFF,TGTGCCAGCAGCGTAACTAGCGGGAACAATGAGCAGTTCTTC
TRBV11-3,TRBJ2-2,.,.,CASSLGTTGELFF,TGTGCCAGCAGCCTAGGGACTACCGGGGAGCTGTTTTTT
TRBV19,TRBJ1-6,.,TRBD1,CASSYGTGSSNSPLHF,TGTGCCAGTAGCTACGGGACAGGGAGTTCAAATTCACCCCTCCACTTT
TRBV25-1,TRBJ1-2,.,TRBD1,CASSRQGATGGYTF,TGTGCCAGCAGTAGACAGGGGGCTACGGGGGGCTACACCTTC
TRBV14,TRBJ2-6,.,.,CASSHPSWYGANVLTF,TGTGCCAGCAGCCACCCTTCATGGTATGGGGCCAACGTCCTGACTTTC
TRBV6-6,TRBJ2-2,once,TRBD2,CASSSMSGGSTGELFF,TGTGCCAGCAGTTCAATGAGCGGGGGCTCTACCGGGGAGCTGTTTTTT
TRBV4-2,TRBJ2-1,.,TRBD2,CASSQEPNPLGRVYNEQFF,TGTGCCAGCAGCCAAGAACCTAACCCCCTAGGGAGGGTTTACAATGAGCAGTTCTTC
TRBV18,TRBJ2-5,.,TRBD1,CASRDTGTGQETQYF,TGTGCCAGCCGGGACACCGGGACAGGGCAAGAGACCCAGTACTTC
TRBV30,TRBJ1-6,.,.,CAWIQVVGSPLHF,TGTGCCTGGATACAGGTCGTAGGTTCACCCCTCCACTTT
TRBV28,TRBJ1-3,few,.,CASSLGTLGNTIYF,TGTGCCAGCAGTTTAGGGACACTCGGAAACACCATATATTTT
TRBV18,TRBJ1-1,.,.,CASSATEIAEAFF,TGTGCCAGCTCAGCGACAGAAATCGCGGAAGCTTTCTTT
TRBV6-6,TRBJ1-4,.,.,CASSQSAAAVGFGMGKLFF,TGTGCCAGCAGTCAATCCGCAGCCGCTGTAGGGTTCGGAATGGGAAAACTGTTTTTT
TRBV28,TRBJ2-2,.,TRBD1,CASRSDRADTGELFF,TGTGCCAGCAGATCCGACAGGGCCGACACCGGGGAGCTGTTTTTT
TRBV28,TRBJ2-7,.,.,CASSYLSYEQYF,TGTGCCAGCAGTTACCTGTCCTACGAGCAGTACTTC
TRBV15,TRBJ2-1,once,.,CATSRDTGAPWNEQFF,TGTGCCACCAGCAGAGATACTGGGGCGCCATGGAATGAGCAGTTCTTC
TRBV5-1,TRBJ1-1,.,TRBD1,CASSLIQGDTEAFF,TGCGCCAGCAGCTTGATACAGGGGGATACTGAAGCTTTCTTT
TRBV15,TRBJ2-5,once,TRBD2,CATSSLAGDGETQYF,TGTGCCACCAGCAGCCTAGCGGGAGATGGAGAGACCCAGTACTTC
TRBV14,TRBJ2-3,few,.,CASSQVPSWTGADTQYF,TGTGCCAGCAGCCAAGTTCCGAGTTGGACGGGTGCAGATACGCAGTATTTT
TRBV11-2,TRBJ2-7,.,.,CASSSGGLYEQYF,TGTGCCAGCAGCTCTGGGGGACTCTACGAGCAGTACTTC
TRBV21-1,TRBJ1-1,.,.,CASSKGGTEAFF,TGTGCCAGCAGCAAAGGGGGCACTGAAGCTTTCTTT
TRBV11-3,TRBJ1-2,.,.,CASSRDGPNYGYTF,TGTGCCAGCAGCCGGGACGGTCCTAACTATGGCTACACCTTC
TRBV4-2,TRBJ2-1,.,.,CASSQEGSSYNEQFF,TGTGCCAGCAGCCAAGAGGGGAGCTCCTACAATGAGCAGTTCTTC
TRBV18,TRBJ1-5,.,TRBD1,CASSHADRGFNQPQHF,TGTGCCAGCTCTCACGCCGACAGGGGGTTCAATCAGCCCCAGCATTTT
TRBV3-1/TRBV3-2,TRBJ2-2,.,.,CASSQNLGDTGELFF,TGTGCCAGCAGCCAAAACCTTGGGGACACCGGGGAGCTGTTTTTT
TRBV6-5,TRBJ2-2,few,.,CASTWPGHRTGELFF,TGTGCCAGCACTTGGCCGGGACATCGCACCGGGGAGCTGTTTTTT
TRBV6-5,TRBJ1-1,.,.,CASSYTPNTEAFF,TGTGCCAGCAGTTACACCCCGAACACTGAAGCTTTCTTT
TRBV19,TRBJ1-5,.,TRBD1,CASSTDRVYSNQPQHF,TGTGCCAGTAGTACCGACAGGGTCTATAGCAATCAGCCCCAGCATTTT
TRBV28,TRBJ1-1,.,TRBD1,CASSYGTGVEAFF,TGTGCCAGCAGTTATGGGACAGGGGTCGAAGCTTTCTTT
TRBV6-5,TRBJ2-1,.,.,CASLNDGNEQFF,TGTGCCAGCCTAAATGACGGCAATGAGCAGTTCTTC
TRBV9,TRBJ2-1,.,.,CASSAYPSINEQFF,TGTGCCAGCAGCGCCTACCCTAGCATCAATGAGCAGTTCTTC
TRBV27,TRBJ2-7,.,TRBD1,CASSLKGQGAYEQYF,TGTGCCAGCAGCCTCAAGGGACAGGGTGCCTACGAGCAGTACTTC
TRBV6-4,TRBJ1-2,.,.,CASSSSGGAGGYTF,TGTGCCAGCAGCTCCTCGGGGGGCGCGGGTGGCTACACCTTC
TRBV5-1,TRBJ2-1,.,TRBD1,CASSLSLGQGGNEQFF,TGCGCCAGCAGCTTGTCGTTAGGACAGGGAGGCAATGAGCAGTTCTTC
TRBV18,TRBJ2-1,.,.,CASSPNRGGLNEQFF,TGTGCCAGCTCACCAAACAGGGGGGGACTTAATGAGCAGTTCTTC
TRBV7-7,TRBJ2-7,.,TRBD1,CASSSAQGELYEQYF,TGTGCCAGCAGCTCGGCGCAGGGGGAACTCTACGAGCAGTACTTC